The TCR beta chain under discussion was sequenced for a study of cytomegalovirus exposure and HLA in healthy donors. Germline V CDR1 and CDR2: SGDLS, YYNGEE. The CDR3 runs to 14 residues. Trimming shortened V by 0 bases and J by 2 bases, and 8 bases separated the two germline ends. Regarding the study as a whole: Productive rates of about 87% or about 30% were seen for most TCR beta V segments in an earlier analysis. Judged likely to be a sequencing artifact was a cluster of highly shared sequence variants. DRB1 had the most TCR associations and HLA-C the fewest, a later analysis found, with rates varying by HLA locus.

The primer mix had 60 Vbeta and 13 Jbeta primers. The data were produced by immunoSEQ multiplex PCR, yet TCRdb's version contains in-frame clones alone and is incomplete. This table holds roughly 200,000 clones, 80% to 90% found once. As for the donors, each was a healthy bone marrow donor. Notes on this clone: Its antigen is undetermined.

J is TRBJ1-2 and V is TRBV9; D may be TRBD1 (6 bases). The source material was PBMCs. This TCR derives from a man in his forties in good health and CMV-seropositive. CDR3 amino acids: CASSVDRVNYGYTF. CDR3 DNA: TGTGCCAGCAGCGTAGACAGGGTGAACTATGGCTACACCTTC. The full variable domain, in which reference TRBV9 and TRBJ1-2 provide the parts outside the CDR3, is DSGVTQTPKHLITATGQRVTLRCSPRSGDLSVYWYQQSLDQGLQFLIQYYNGEERAKGNILERFSAQQFPDLHSELNLSSLELGDSALYFCASSVDRVNYGYTFGSGTRLTVV.